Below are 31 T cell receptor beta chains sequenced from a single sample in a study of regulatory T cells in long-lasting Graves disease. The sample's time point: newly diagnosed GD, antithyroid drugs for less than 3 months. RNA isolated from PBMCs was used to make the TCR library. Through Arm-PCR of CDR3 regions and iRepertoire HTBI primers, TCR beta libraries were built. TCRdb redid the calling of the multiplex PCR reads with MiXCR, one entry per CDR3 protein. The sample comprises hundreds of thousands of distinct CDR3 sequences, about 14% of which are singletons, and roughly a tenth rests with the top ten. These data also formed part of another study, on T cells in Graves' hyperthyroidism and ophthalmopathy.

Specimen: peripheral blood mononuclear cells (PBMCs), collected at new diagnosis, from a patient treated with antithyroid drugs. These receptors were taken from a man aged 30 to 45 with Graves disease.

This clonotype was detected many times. The CDR3 reads CASSLAGTPRYNEQFF. CDR3 sequence (DNA): TGCGCCAGCAGCTTGGCCGGGACTCCGAGGTACAATGAGCAGTTCTTC. V and J are TRBV5-1 and TRBJ2-1; tentatively, D is TRBD2 (6 bases). V dropped 0 bases and J dropped 4 bases, with 14 bases sitting between them. Germline CDR1 is SGHRS and CDR2 is YFSETQ. There are 16 residues in the CDR3.

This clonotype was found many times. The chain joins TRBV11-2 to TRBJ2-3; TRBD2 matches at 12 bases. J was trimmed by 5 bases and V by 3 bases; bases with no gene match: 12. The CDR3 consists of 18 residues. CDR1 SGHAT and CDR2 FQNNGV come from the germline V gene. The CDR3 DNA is TGTGCCAGCAGCTTTTCATCCCTAGCGGGAGGGCCAAGAGATACGCAGTATTTT. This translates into CASSFSSLAGGPRDTQYF.

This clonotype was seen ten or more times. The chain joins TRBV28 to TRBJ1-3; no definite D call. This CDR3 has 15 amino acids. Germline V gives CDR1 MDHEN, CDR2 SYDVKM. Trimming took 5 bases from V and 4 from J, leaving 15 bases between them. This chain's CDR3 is CASSPHPHDGNTIYF. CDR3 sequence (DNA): TGTGCCAGCAGTCCACACCCCCACGACGGAAACACCATATATTTT.

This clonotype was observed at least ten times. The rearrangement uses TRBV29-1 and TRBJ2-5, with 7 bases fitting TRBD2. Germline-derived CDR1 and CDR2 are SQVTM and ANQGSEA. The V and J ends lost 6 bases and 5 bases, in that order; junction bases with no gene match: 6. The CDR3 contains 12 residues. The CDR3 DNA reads TGCAGCGTGGGGGGGGTTGGGGAGACCCAGTACTTC. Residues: CSVGGVGETQYF.

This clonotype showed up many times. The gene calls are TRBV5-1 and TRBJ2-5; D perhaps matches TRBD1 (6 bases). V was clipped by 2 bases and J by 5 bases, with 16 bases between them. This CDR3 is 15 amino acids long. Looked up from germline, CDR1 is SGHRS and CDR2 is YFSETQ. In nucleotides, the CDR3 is TGCGCCAGCAGCTTATGGAACAGGGTAGGCGAGACCCAGTACTTC. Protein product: CASSLWNRVGETQYF.

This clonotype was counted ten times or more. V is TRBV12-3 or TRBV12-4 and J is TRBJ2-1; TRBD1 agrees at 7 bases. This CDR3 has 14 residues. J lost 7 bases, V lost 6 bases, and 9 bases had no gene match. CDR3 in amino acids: CASSTFQQGNEQFF. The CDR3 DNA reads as TGTGCCAGCAGCACGTTCCAACAGGGGAATGAGCAGTTCTTC.

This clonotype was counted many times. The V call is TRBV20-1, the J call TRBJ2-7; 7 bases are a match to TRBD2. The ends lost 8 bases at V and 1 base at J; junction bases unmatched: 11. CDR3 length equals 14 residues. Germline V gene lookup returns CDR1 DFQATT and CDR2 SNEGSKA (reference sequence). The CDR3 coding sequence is TGCAGTTTCCGGGACTATGCGGGATCCTACGAGCAGTACTTC. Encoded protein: CSFRDYAGSYEQYF.

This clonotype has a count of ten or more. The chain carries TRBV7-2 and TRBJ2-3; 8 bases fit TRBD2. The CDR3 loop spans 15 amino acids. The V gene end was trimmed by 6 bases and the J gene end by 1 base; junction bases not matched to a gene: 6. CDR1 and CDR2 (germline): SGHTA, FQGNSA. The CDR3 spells CASRTGTSRTDTQYF. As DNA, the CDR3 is TGTGCCAGCAGAACCGGGACTAGTCGCACAGATACGCAGTATTTT.

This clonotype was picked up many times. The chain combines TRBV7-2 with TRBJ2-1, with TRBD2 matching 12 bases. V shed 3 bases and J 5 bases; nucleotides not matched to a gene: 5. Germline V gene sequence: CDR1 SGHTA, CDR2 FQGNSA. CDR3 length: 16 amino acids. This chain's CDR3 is CASSLASGREDNEQFF. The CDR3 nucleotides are TGTGCCAGCAGCTTGGCTAGCGGGAGGGAAGACAATGAGCAGTTCTTC.

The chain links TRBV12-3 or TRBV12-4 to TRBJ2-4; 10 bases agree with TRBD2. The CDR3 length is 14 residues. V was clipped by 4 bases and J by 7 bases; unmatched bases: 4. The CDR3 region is CASSSSGSHNIQYF. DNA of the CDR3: TGTGCCAGCAGTTCTAGCGGGAGTCATAACATTCAGTACTTC.

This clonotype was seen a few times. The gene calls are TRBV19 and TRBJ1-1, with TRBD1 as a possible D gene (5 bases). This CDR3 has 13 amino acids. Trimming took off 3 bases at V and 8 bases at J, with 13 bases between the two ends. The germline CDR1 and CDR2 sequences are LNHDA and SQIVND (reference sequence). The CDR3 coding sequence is TGTGCCAGTAGTATCCGGGACCGACGGGAAGCTTTCTTT. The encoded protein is CASSIRDRREAFF.

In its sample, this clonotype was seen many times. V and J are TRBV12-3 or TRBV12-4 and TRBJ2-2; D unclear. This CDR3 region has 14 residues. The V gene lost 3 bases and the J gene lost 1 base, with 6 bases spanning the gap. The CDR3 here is CASSFKGNTGELFF. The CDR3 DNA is TGTGCCAGCAGTTTTAAGGGGAACACCGGGGAGCTGTTTTTT.

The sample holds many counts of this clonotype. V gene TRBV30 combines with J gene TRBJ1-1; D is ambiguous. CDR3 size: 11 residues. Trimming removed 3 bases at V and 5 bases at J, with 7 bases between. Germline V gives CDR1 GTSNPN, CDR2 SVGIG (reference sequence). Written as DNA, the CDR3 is TGTGCCTGGAGATGGGAAACTGAAGCTTTCTTT. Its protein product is CAWRWETEAFF.

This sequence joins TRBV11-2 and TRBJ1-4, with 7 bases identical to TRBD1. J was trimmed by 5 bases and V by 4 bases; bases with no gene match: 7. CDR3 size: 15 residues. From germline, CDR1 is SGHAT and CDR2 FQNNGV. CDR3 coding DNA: TGTGCCAGCAGCTCCCTGGGACAGCAAAATGAAAAACTGTTTTTT. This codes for CASSSLGQQNEKLFF.

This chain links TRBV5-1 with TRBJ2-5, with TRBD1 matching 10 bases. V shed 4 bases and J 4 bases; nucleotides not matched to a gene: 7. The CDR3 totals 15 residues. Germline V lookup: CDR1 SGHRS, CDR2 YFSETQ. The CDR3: CASSLSGQGGETQYF. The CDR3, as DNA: TGCGCCAGCAGCCTCTCCGGACAGGGGGGAGAGACCCAGTACTTC.

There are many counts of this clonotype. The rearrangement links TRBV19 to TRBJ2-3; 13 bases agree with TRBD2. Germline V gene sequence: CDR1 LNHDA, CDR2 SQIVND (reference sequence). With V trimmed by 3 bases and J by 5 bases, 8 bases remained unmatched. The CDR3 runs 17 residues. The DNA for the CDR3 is TGTGCCAGTAGTATTCCGGGACTAGCGGGACCACAAGATACGCAGTATTTT. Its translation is CASSIPGLAGPQDTQYF.

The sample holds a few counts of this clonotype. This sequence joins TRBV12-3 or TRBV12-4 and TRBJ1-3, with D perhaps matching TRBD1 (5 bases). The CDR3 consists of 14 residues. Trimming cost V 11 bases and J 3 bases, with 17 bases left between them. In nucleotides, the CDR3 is TGTGCCTACCGAAGGGGATCAAGTGGAAACACCATATATTTT. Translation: CAYRRGSSGNTIYF.

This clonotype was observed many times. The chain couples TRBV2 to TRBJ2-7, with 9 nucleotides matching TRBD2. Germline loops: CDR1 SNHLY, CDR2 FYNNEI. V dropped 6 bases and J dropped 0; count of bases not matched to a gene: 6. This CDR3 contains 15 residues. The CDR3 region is CASRGRLAVSYEQYF. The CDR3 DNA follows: TGTGCCAGCAGGGGGAGACTAGCGGTCTCCTACGAGCAGTACTTC.

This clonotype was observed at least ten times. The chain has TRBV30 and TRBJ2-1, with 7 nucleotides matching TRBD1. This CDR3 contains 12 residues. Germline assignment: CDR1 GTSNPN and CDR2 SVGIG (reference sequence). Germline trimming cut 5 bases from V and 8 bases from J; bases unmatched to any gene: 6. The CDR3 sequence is CAWGQVGDEQFF. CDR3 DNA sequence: TGTGCCTGGGGACAGGTGGGCGATGAGCAGTTCTTC.

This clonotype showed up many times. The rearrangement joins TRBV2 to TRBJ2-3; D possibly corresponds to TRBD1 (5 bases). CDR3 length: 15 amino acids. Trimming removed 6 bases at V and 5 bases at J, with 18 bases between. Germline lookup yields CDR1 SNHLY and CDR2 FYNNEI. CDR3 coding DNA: TGTGCCAGCAGCTACGTGGGGCCCCCCGGAGATACGCAGTATTTT. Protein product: CASSYVGPPGDTQYF. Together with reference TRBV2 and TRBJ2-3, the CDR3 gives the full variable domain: EPEVTQTPSHQVTQMGQEVILRCVPISNHLYFYWYRQILGQKVEFLVSFYNNEISEKSEIFDDQFSVERPDGSNFTLKIRSTKLEDSAMYFCASSYVGPPGDTQYFGPGTRLTVL.

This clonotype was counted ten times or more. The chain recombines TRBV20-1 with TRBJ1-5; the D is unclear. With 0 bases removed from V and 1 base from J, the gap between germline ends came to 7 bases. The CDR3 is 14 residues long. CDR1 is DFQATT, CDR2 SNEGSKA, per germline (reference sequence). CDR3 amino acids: CSARDPGSNQPQHF. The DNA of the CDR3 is TGCAGTGCTAGAGATCCCGGGAGCAATCAGCCCCAGCATTTT.

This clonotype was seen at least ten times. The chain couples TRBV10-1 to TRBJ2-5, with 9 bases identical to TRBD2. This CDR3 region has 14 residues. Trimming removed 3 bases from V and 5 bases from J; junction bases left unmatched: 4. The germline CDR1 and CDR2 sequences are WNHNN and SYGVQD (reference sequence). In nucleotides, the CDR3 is TGCGCCAGCAGTGAAGTAGCGGGAGATGAGACCCAGTACTTC. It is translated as CASSEVAGDETQYF.

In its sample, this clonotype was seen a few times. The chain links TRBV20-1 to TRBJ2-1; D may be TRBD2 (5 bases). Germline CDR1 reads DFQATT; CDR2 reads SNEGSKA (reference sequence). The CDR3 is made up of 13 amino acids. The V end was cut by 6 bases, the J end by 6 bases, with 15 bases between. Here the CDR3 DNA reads TGCAGTGCCACTAGGATTTCAGGCAATGAGCAGTTCTTC. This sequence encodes CSATRISGNEQFF.

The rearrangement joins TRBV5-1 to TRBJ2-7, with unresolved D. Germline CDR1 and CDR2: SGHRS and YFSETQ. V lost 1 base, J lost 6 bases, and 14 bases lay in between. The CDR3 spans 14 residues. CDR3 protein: CASSLIQERPEQYF. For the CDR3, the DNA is TGCGCCAGCAGCTTGATTCAGGAAAGACCCGAGCAGTACTTC.

The CDR3 loop reads CSARVSRAGGPEQYF. The CDR3, as DNA: TGCAGTGCTAGAGTCTCCCGAGCGGGAGGGCCAGAGCAGTACTTC. The genes are TRBV20-1 and TRBJ2-7, with TRBD2 matching 10 bases. CDR1 DFQATT and CDR2 SNEGSKA come from the germline V gene (reference sequence). CDR3 length: 15 residues. The trim removed 1 base at V and 7 bases at J, leaving 10 bases unmatched.

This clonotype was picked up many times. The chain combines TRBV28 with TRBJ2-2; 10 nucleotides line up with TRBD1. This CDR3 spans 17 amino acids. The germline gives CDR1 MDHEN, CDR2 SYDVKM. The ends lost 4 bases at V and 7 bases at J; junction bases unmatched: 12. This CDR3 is CASSSPGDRGRIGELFF. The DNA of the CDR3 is TGTGCCAGCAGTTCCCCCGGAGACAGGGGGCGCATCGGGGAGCTGTTTTTT.

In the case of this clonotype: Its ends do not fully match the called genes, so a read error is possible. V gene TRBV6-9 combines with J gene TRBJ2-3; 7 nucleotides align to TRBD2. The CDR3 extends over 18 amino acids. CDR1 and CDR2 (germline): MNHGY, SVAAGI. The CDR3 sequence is CASSYWRERVNGTDTQCF. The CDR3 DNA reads TGTGCCAGCAGTTACTGGCGGGAGCGGGTAAATGGCACAGATACGCAGTGTTTT.

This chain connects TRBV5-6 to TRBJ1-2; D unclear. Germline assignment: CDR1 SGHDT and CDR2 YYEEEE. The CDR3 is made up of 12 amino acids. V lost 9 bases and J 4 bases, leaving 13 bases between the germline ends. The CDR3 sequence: CATEGLGYGYTF. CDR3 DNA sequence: TGTGCCACCGAAGGCCTGGGCTATGGCTACACCTTC.

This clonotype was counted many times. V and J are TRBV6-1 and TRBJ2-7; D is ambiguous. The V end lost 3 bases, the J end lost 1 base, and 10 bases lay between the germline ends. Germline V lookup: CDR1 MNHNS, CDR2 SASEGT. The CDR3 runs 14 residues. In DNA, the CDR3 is TGTGCCAGCAGTGACTCATTGGGATCCTACGAGCAGTACTTC. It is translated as CASSDSLGSYEQYF.

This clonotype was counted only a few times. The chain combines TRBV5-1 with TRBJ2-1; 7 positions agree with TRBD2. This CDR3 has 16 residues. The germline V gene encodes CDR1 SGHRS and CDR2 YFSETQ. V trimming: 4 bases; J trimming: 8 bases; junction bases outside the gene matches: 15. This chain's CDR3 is CASSHGRSGPFDEQFF. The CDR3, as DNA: TGCGCCAGCAGCCACGGGAGGAGCGGGCCTTTCGATGAGCAGTTCTTC.

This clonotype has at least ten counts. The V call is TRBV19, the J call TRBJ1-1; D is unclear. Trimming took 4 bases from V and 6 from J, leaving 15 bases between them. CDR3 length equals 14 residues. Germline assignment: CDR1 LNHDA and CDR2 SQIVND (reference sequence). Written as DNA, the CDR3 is TGTGCCAGTAGTACCTCTCCGGCAGCCGCTGAAGCTTTCTTT. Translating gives CASSTSPAAAEAFF.